This TCR beta chain was sequenced for a study of T cell responses to AZD1222 COVID-19 vaccine. Regarding the study as a whole: AZD1222 recipients seropositive at baseline numbered only six or seven. When two AZD1222 doses had been given, Spike-specific TCR breadth and depth rose.

The table came from immunoSEQ multiplex PCR; TCRdb's copy has only in-frame clones and leaves some out. Of approximately 110,000 clones listed, more than 75% are singletons. V lost 0 bases and J lost 4, with 11 bases in between. Germline V gene data show CDR1 as SGHDT and CDR2 as YYEEEE. The CDR3 length is 14 residues. Turning to this clone: Its antigen is not identified.

The specimen was peripheral blood, collected on day 0 of AZD1222 vaccination. This clonotype was sampled from an adult in good health. The chain recombines TRBV5-6 with TRBJ2-7, with a tentative D call TRBD2 (7 bases). The CDR3 spells CASSLAGGEYEQYF. CDR3 DNA: TGTGCCAGCAGCTTGGCGGGGGGCGAATACGAGCAGTACTTC. Full variable domain (outside the CDR3, taken from reference TRBV5-6 and TRBJ2-7): DAGVTQSPTHLIKTRGQQVTLRCSPKSGHDTVSWYQQALGQGPQFIFQYYEEEERQRGNFPDRFSGHQFPNYSSELNVNALLLGDSALYLCASSLAGGEYEQYFGPGTRLTVT.